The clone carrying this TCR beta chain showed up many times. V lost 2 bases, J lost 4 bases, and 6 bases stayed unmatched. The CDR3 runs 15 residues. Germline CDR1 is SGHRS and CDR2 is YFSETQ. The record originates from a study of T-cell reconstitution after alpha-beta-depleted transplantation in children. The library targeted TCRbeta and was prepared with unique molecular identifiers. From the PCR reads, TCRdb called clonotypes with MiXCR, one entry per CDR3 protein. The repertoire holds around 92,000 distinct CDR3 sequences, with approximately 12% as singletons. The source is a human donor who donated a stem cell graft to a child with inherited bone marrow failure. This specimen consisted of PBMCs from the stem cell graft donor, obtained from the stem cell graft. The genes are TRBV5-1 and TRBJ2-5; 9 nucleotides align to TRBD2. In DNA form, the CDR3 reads TGCGCCAGCAGCTTTATAGCGGGGGCTGGAGAGACCCAGTACTTC. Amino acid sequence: CASSFIAGAGETQYF.